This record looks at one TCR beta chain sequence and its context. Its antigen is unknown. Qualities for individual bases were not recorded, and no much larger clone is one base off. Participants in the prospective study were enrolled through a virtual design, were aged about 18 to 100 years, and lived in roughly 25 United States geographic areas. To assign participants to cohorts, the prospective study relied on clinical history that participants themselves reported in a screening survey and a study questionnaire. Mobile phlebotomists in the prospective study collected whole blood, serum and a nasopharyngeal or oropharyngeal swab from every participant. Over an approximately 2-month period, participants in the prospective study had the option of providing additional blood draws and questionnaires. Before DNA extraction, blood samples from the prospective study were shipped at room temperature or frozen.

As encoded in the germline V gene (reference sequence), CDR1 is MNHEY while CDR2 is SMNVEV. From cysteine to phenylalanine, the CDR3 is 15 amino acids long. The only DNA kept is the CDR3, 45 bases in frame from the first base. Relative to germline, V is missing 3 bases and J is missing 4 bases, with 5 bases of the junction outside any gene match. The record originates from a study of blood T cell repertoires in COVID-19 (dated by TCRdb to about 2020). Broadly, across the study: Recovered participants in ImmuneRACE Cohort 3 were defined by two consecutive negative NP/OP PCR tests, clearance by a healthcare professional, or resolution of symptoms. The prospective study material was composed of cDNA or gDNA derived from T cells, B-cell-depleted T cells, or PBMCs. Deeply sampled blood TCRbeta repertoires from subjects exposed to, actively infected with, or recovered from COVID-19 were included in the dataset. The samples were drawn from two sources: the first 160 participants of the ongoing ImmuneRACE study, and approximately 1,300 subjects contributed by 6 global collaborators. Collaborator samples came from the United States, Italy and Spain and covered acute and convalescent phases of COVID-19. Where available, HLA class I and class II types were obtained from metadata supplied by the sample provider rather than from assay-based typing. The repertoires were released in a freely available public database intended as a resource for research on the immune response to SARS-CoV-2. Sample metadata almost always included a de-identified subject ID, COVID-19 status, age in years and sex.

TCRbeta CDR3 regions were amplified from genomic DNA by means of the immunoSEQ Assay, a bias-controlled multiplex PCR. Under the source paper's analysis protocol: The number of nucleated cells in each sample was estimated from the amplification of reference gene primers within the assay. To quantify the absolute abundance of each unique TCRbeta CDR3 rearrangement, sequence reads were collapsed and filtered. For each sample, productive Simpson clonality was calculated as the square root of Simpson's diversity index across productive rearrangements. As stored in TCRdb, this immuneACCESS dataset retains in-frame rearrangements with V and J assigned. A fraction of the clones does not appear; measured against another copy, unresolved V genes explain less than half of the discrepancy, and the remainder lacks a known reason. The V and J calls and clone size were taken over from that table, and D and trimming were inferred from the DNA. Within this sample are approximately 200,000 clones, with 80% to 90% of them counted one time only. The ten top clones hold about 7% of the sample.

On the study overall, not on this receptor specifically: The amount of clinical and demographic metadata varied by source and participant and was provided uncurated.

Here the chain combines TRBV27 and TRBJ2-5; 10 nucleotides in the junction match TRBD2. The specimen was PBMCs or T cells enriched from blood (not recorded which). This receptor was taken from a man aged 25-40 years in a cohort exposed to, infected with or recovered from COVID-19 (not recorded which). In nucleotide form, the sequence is TGTGCCAGCAGTTTCGCTAGCGGGGGTCCAGAGACCCAGTACTTC. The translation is CASSFASGGPETQYF.